The 5 T cell receptor beta chains reported below all come from one sample, sequenced in a study of glioma-infiltrating T cells. The iRepertoire nested amplicon-rescue multiplex PCR amplified TCR alpha and beta CDR3s from RNA. Each CDR3 protein is one row after TCRdb ran MiXCR on the multiplex PCR reads. The data hold under 150,000 distinct CDR3 sequences, with around a quarter observed a single time. Sequencing was done on a sample of glioma tissue, nonneoplastic brain tissue, or PBMCs (not recorded which). These receptors came from a human donor with low-grade glioma or glioblastoma, undergoing nonglioma brain surgery, or in good health (not recorded which).

This clonotype was counted ten times or more. This chain links TRBV7-9 with TRBJ2-3, with 8 bases identical to TRBD2. The CDR3 sequence is 13 residues long. Looked up from germline, CDR1 is SEHNR and CDR2 is FQNEAQ (reference sequence). The V segment lost 10 bases and the J segment 2 bases; nucleotides outside the gene matches: 5. The chain's CDR3 is CANRGGDTDTQYF. In DNA, the CDR3 is TGTGCCAACCGGGGGGGCGACACAGATACGCAGTATTTT.

CDR3 sequence (DNA): TGTGCCTGGAGCGCCGGGTCCACATGGGAGACCCAGTACTTC. Translating gives CAWSAGSTWETQYF. J is TRBJ2-5 and V is TRBV7-2; D gene ambiguous. The V and J ends lost 11 bases and 5 bases respectively, with 21 bases between them. Germline V gene data show CDR1 as SGHTA and CDR2 as FQGNSA. The CDR3 spans 14 residues.

This clonotype was counted many times. V and J are TRBV24-1 and TRBJ2-3; no definite D call. CDR3 length: 14 amino acids. V lost 0 bases and J lost 1, with 4 bases in between. CDR1 is KGHDR and CDR2 is SFDVKD in the germline V gene. This CDR3 reads CATSDLQGTDTQYF. Written as DNA, the CDR3 is TGTGCCACCAGTGATTTGCAGGGCACAGATACGCAGTATTTT.

There are a few counts of this clonotype. This chain uses TRBV19 with TRBJ2-1; D not certain. The CDR3 extends over 13 amino acids. Germline V CDR1 and CDR2: LNHDA, SQIVND (reference sequence). The V end was cut by 4 bases, the J end by 9 bases, with 13 bases between. The CDR3 DNA reads as TGTGCCAGTAGTACCGCCCTGCGCAGTGAGCAGTTCTTC. This sequence encodes CASSTALRSEQFF.

This clonotype occurred many times. The gene calls are TRBV6-1 and TRBJ2-1, with a tentative D call TRBD2 (6 bases). Trimming shortened V by 5 bases and J by 5 bases, and 13 bases separated the two germline ends. The CDR3 is 14 amino acids. Germline lookup yields CDR1 MNHNS and CDR2 SASEGT. CDR3 nucleotides: TGTGCCAGCAGTCGGGACTCCTACAACAATGAGCAGTTCTTC. Its translation is CASSRDSYNNEQFF.